This entry concerns a single TCR beta chain. Antigen unknown. These data are taken from a study of OX40 agonist ivuxolimab in advanced cancers. Study-level background: Ivuxolimab is a fully human IgG2 antibody that activates OX40 (CD134).

Produced via immunoSEQ multiplex PCR; TCRdb's table is partial and in-frame only. This sample has around 90,000 clones, with around 87% found just once. Whole-study findings and limits: Not determined was the antigen specificity of the expanded peripheral T cells.

With 4 bases removed from V and 1 base from J, the gap between germline ends came to 14 bases. CDR3 length equals 16 residues. Germline assignment: CDR1 LNHDA and CDR2 SQIVND (reference sequence). This sequence joins TRBV19 and TRBJ2-4, with D unclear. Sequenced material: CD4+ or CD8+ T cells sorted from blood, taken in a trial of the OX40 agonist ivuxolimab. The sequence came from an adult with an advanced solid tumor such as melanoma, head and neck, liver or kidney cancer. CDR3 sequence reads: CASSRHPERAKNIQYF. DNA for the CDR3: TGTGCCAGTAGTAGACACCCGGAACGGGCCAAAAACATTCAGTACTTC.